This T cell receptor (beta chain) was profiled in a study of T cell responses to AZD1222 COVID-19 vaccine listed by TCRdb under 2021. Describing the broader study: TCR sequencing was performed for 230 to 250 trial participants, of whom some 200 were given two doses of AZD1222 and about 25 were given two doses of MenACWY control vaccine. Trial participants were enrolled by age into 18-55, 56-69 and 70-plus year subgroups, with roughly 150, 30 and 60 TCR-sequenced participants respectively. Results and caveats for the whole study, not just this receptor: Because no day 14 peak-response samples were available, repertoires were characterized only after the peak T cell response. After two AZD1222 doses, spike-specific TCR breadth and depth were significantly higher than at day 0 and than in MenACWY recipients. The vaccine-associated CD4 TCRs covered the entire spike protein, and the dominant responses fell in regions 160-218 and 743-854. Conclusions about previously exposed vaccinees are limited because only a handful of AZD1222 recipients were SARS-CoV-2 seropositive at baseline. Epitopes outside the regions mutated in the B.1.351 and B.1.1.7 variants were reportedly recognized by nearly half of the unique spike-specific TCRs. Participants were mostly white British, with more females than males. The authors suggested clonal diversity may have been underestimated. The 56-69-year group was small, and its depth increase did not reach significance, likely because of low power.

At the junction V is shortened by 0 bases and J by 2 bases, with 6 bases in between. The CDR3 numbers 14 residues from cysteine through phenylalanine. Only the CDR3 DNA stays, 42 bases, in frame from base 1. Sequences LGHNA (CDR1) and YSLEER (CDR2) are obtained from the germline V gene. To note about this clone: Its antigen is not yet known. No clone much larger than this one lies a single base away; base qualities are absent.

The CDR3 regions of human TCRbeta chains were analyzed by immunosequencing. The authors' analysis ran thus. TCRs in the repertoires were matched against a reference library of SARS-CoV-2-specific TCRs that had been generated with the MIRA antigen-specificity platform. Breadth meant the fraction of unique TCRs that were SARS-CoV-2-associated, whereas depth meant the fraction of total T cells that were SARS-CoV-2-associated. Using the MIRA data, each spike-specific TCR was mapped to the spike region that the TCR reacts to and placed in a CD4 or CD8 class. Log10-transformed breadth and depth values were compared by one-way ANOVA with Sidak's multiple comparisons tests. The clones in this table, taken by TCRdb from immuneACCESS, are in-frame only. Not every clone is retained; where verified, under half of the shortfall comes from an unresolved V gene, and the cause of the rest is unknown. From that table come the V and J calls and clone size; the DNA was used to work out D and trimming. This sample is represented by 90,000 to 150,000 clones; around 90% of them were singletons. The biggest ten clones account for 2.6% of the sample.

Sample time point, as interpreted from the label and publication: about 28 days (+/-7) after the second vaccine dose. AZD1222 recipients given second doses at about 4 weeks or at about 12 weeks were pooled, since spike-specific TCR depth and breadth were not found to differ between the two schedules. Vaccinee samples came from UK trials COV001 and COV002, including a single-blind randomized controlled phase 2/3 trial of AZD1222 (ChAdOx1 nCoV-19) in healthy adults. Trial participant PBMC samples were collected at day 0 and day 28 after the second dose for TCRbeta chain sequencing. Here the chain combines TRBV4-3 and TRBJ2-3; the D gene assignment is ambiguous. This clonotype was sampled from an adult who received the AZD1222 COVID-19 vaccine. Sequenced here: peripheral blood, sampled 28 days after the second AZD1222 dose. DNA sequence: TGCGCCAGCAGCCAAGATTCCCTCACAGATACGCAGTATTTT. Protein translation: CASSQDSLTDTQYF.